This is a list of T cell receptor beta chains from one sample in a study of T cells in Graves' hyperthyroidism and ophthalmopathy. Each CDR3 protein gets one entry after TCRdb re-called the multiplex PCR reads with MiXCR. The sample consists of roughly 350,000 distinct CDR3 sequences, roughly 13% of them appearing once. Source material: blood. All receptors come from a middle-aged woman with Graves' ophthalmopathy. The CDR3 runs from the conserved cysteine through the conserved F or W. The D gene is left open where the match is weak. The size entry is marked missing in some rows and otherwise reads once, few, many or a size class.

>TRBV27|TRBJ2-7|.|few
CASSFLSQGGAYEQYF
TGTGCCAGCAGTTTCCTATCGCAGGGGGGGGCCTACGAGCAGTACTTC
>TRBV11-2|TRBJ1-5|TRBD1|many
CASSSRPGQGAGPHSNQPQHF
TGTGCCAGCAGCTCCAGACCGGGACAGGGGGCAGGGCCTCATAGCAATCAGCCCCAGCATTTT
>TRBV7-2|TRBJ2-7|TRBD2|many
CASSLYATSGYEQYF
TGTGCCAGCAGCTTATACGCGACTAGCGGATACGAGCAGTACTTC
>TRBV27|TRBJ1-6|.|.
CASSLGRFRNNSPLHF
TGTGCCAGCAGTTTAGGTCGGTTTAGGAATAATTCACCCCTCCACTTT
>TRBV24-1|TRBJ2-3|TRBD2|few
CATSDFLAGGTDTQYF
TGTGCCACCAGTGATTTCCTAGCGGGGGGCACAGATACGCAGTATTTT
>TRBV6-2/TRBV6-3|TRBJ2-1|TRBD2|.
CASSPNLISGGYNEQFF
TGTGCCAGCAGCCCAAACCTCATTAGCGGGGGTTACAATGAGCAGTTCTTC
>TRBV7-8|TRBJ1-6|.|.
CASSLGGAGDNSPLHF
TGTGCCAGCAGCTTAGGCGGGGCAGGGGATAATTCACCCCTCCACTTT
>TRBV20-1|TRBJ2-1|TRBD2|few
CSAVRGVTYNEQFF
TGCAGTGCAGTGCGGGGGGTTACCTACAATGAGCAGTTCTTC
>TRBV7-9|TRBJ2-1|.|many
CASSLYGGLTYNEQFF
TGTGCCAGCAGCTTATACGGTGGGTTGACCTACAATGAGCAGTTCTTC
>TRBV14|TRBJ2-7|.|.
CASSQFHEQYF
TGTGCCAGCAGCCAATTCCACGAGCAGTACTTC
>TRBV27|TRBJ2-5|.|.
CASSLSPNRVWETQYF
TGTGCCAGCAGTTTGAGTCCGAATAGGGTGTGGGAGACCCAGTACTTC
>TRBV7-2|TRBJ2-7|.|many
CASSSQGGDEQYF
TGTGCCAGCAGCAGCCAAGGGGGTGACGAGCAGTACTTC
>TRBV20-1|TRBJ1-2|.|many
CSASPIGRGWSHGYTF
TGCAGTGCTAGCCCAATTGGAAGGGGATGGTCTCATGGCTACACCTTC
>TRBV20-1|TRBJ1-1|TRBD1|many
CSALRDSIQGTEAFF
TGCAGTGCCCTCCGGGACAGTATACAGGGCACTGAAGCTTTCTTT
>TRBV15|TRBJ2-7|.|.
CATRAGSYEQYF
TGTGCCACCCGTGCAGGGAGCTACGAGCAGTACTTC
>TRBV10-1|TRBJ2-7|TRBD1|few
CASSDPGQGVVEQYF
TGCGCCAGCAGTGATCCGGGACAGGGGGTGGTCGAGCAGTACTTC
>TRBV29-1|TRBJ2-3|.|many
CSVEKGGAAQYF
TGCAGCGTTGAGAAAGGGGGGGCAGCGCAGTATTTT
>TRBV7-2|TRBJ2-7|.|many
CASSLGQAYYEQYF
TGTGCCAGCAGCTTAGGGCAAGCGTACTACGAGCAGTACTTC
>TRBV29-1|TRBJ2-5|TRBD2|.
CSVGGKVARGGPETQYF
TGCAGCGTTGGGGGGAAGGTTGCGCGGGGGGGCCCGGAGACCCAGTACTTC
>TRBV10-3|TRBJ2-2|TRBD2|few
CAIRTSGGTGELFF
TGTGCCATCAGGACTAGCGGGGGGACCGGGGAGCTGTTTTTT
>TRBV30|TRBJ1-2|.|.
CAWSLPPPARGYGYTF
TGTGCCTGGAGTCTACCCCCTCCAGCCCGTGGCTATGGCTACACCTTC
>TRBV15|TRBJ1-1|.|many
CATSRDQTLNTEAFF
TGTGCCACCAGCAGAGACCAAACCCTGAACACTGAAGCTTTCTTT
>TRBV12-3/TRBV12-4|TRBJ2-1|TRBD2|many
CASSSRWRGGPYNEQFF
TGTGCCAGCAGTTCCAGGTGGCGCGGGGGGCCCTACAATGAGCAGTTCTTC
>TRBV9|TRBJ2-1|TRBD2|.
CASSVGAPKLAGYNEQFF
TGTGCCAGCAGCGTAGGAGCCCCTAAACTAGCGGGCTATAATGAGCAGTTCTTC
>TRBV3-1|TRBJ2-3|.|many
CASSQGDSRTDTQYF
TGTGCCAGCAGCCAAGGGGACTCCCGCACAGATACGCAGTATTTT
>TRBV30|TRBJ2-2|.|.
CAWSPLDGFGTGELFF
TGTGCCTGGAGCCCACTTGATGGCTTCGGCACCGGGGAGCTGTTTTTT